This section outlines one TCR beta chain sequence together with its context. Antigen unknown. The CDR3 runs to 14 residues. V was shortened by 7 bases and J by 4 bases, with 15 bases between the two germline ends. In germline, CDR1 is SGHDT, CDR2 YYEEEE. This entry comes from a study of STAT3 mutations in large granular lymphocyte leukemia. Study-level points and caveats: In about 35% of the 18 patients, new TCR clonotypes emerged after therapy. At least one immunodominant TCR beta clonotype appeared in every T-cell large granular lymphocyte leukemia patient.

Average productive template count per sample was some 44,000. Method: immunoSEQ multiplex PCR; TCRdb's copy keeps in-frame clones and lacks some. This sample has some 27,000 clones, with over 60% found just once. The source is a woman in her 50s with T-cell large granular lymphocyte leukemia. Some clones in this sample may be carry-over from other donors' samples. The chain carries TRBV5-6 and TRBJ2-1, with D tentatively TRBD2 (6 bases). The specimen sequenced was peripheral blood mononuclear cells. CDR3 residues: CASGPGEPYNEQFF. CDR3 coding DNA: TGTGCCAGCGGCCCGGGAGAACCTTACAATGAGCAGTTCTTC.